This T cell receptor beta chain was identified during a study of blood T cell repertoires in COVID-19. Study information: Both acute and convalescent COVID-19 samples were obtained from the United States, Italy and Spain.

This CDR3 has 14 residues. The germline V and J ends were trimmed by 4 bases and 0 bases, with 8 bases remaining between them. The V gene's germline CDR1 is LGHDT and CDR2 YNNKEL (reference sequence). With regard to this clone: A read error may explain this, as a much larger clone is one base away.

Profiling relied on immunoSEQ multiplex PCR, and the TCRdb table lists in-frame clones only, not all of them. The repertoire has around 330,000 clones, approximately 87% of them found once; the top ten carry 3% to 4%. This chain uses TRBV3-1 (or the pseudogene TRBV3-2) with TRBJ2-3; perhaps TRBD2 as D (6 bases). The receptor was derived from a woman aged 50 to 60 with active or convalescent COVID-19. The sequencing input was peripheral blood. The CDR3 region is CASSPSGSTDTQYF. The CDR3 DNA follows: TGTGCCAGCAGCCCGAGCGGGAGCACAGATACGCAGTATTTT.